A single sample gave rise to the 14 T cell receptor beta chains below, sequenced in a study of T cell responses to AZD1222 COVID-19 vaccine (dated by TCRdb to about 2021). Library preparation was by the immunoSEQ multiplex PCR assay. The table comes from immuneACCESS by way of TCRdb, which keeps in-frame sequences with V and J called. Part of the clones is missing from these tables; in studies checked, under half for an unresolved V gene and the rest for unknown reasons. The sample includes more than 110,000 clones, with around 93% observed a single time. Approximately 3% of the sample lies in the top ten. Per the publication, the time point label means: baseline before first vaccination. The material sequenced was peripheral blood, taken on day 0 of AZD1222 vaccination. The origin of the receptors is an adult in good health.

A remark on this clone: The same CDR3 is also encoded by other DNA sequences in this sample. The V gene is TRBV6-5, the J gene TRBJ1-1; a weak D match, TRBD1 (6 bases). The V and J ends lost 3 bases and 6 bases respectively, with 11 bases between them. Germline CDR1 and CDR2: MNHEY and SVGAGI. This CDR3 region has 13 residues. The CDR3 loop is CASSYNRVAEAFF. The CDR3 nucleotides are TGTGCCAGCAGTTATAACAGGGTCGCTGAAGCTTTCTTT.

The chain employs TRBV6-5 and TRBJ2-3, with D perhaps matching TRBD2 (5 bases). Germline CDR1 is MNHEY and CDR2 is SVGAGI. Between the trimmed V and J ends, which lost 10 bases and 3 bases, there was a span of 20 bases. The CDR3 runs 15 residues. The DNA for the CDR3 is TGTGCCACAAACGGTAGGGAGAGAGAAACAGATACGCAGTATTTT. It is translated as CATNGRERETDTQYF.

The chain couples TRBV24-1 to TRBJ2-1; 8 nucleotides match TRBD1. This CDR3 comprises 17 residues. V shed 2 bases, J shed 4 bases, and the junction held 9 bases outside the gene matches. CDR1 KGHDR and CDR2 SFDVKD come from the germline V gene. The CDR3 loop is CATSDWRTRGRYNEQFF. The CDR3, as DNA: TGTGCCACCAGTGATTGGAGGACCAGGGGGCGGTACAATGAGCAGTTCTTC.

This clone was observed once. The CDR3 nucleotides read TGTGCCAGCAGCCATATGGACCTCCCGAATGGCTACACCTTC. Its translation: CASSHMDLPNGYTF. The gene calls are TRBV7-9 and TRBJ1-2; D not resolved. Germline V gene data show CDR1 as SEHNR and CDR2 as FQNEAQ (reference sequence). With 5 bases removed from V and 6 bases from J, the gap between germline ends came to 16 bases. The CDR3 is made up of 14 amino acids.

The chain uses TRBV28 and TRBJ2-7, with a tentative D call TRBD2 (5 bases). The CDR3 is made up of 11 amino acids. The germline CDR1 and CDR2 sequences are MDHEN and SYDVKM. The CDR3 sequence is CASRLGDEQYF. CDR3 sequence (DNA): TGTGCTTCCCGGCTCGGGGACGAGCAGTACTTC.

The CDR3 DNA reads TGTGCCATCAGTGAGTACCGGGGACAGGTAAATCAGCCCCAGCATTTT. It yields the protein CAISEYRGQVNQPQHF. The chain combines TRBV10-3 with TRBJ1-5; the match to TRBD1 covers 8 bases. Trimming at V came to 1 base and at J to 4 bases, leaving 6 bases not matched to a gene. This CDR3 region has 16 residues. CDR1 and CDR2 (germline): ENHRY, SYGVKD.

The gene calls are TRBV12-3 or TRBV12-4 and TRBJ2-5; maybe TRBD1 (6 bases). The CDR3 loop spans 13 amino acids. The V gene lost 1 base and the J gene lost 10 bases, with 13 bases spanning the gap. In nucleotides, the CDR3 is TGTGCCAGCAGTTTAGGGGGGCTGTGGGACCAGTACTTC. It specifies CASSLGGLWDQYF.

The V call is TRBV9, the J call TRBJ2-4, with TRBD2 matching 10 bases. The germline V gene has CDR1 SGDLS and CDR2 YYNGEE. The V segment lost 2 bases and the J segment 7 bases; nucleotides outside the gene matches: 9. The CDR3 totals 16 residues. CDR3 in DNA: TGTGCCAGCAGCGTCTATAGCGGGGGGCCCTGGAACATTCAGTACTTC. Its protein is CASSVYSGGPWNIQYF.

The chain uses TRBV5-5 and TRBJ2-5; no clear D. The germline gives CDR1 SGHKS, CDR2 YYEKEE (reference sequence). V was shortened by 2 bases and J by 5 bases, with 10 bases between the two germline ends. The CDR3 sequence is 13 residues long. CDR3 in amino acids: CASSLQLRETQYF. The DNA for the CDR3 is TGTGCCAGCAGCTTACAGTTAAGGGAGACCCAGTACTTC.

This clone has only one observation. The chain carries TRBV5-1 and TRBJ2-2; possibly TRBD2 for D (6 bases). The V end was cut by 0 bases, the J end by 4 bases, with 7 bases between. The CDR3 covers 14 residues. Germline V gives CDR1 SGHRS, CDR2 YFSETQ. The CDR3 protein is CASSLEGGTGELFF. CDR3 in DNA: TGCGCCAGCAGCTTGGAGGGAGGCACCGGGGAGCTGTTTTTT.

CDR3 sequence: CAWSIPVGSQYF. The CDR3 nucleotides are TGTGCCTGGAGTATTCCAGTCGGGTCCCAGTACTTC. This chain uses TRBV30 with TRBJ2-5; the D is unclear. Trimming took 2 bases from V and 9 from J, leaving 13 bases between them. This CDR3 contains 12 residues. Germline CDR1 GTSNPN, CDR2 SVGIG (reference sequence).

The chain recombines TRBV5-1 with TRBJ2-3, with TRBD1 matching 8 bases. CDR1 is SGHRS, CDR2 YFSETQ, per germline. V lost 0 bases to trimming and J lost 6 bases; unmatched junction nucleotides: 6. The CDR3 consists of 15 residues. As DNA, the CDR3 is TGCGCCAGCAGCTTGGGCCAGGGGGCTGGCGATACGCAGTATTTT. This gives the protein CASSLGQGAGDTQYF.

The rearrangement joins TRBV16 to TRBJ1-2; no clear D. Trimming pared 5 bases from V and 4 bases from J, leaving 17 bases between. Germline loops: CDR1 KGHSY, CDR2 FQNENV. The CDR3 is 15 residues long. The CDR3 spells CASSKVGEQIYGYTF. CDR3 coding DNA: TGTGCCAGCAGCAAAGTCGGAGAACAGATCTATGGCTACACCTTC.

V and J are TRBV18 and TRBJ1-3; D call uncertain. This CDR3 region has 15 residues. Germline V gene sequence: CDR1 KGHSH, CDR2 LQKENI. Between the trimmed V and J ends, which lost 0 bases and 0 bases, there was a span of 6 bases. The CDR3 sequence is CASSPPPNSGNTIYF. The CDR3 bases are TGTGCCAGCTCACCACCGCCGAACTCTGGAAACACCATATATTTT.